The rows below give T cell receptor beta chains drawn from one sample of a study of T-cell memory formation after mild COVID-19. One entry per CDR3 protein results from TCRdb running MiXCR on the 5' RACE reads. The top ten clones hold roughly a fifth of a sample with roughly 310,000 distinct CDR3 sequences, approximately 15% of them seen once. The sample taken for sequencing was PBMCs or a T cell subset sorted from them (not recorded which). The receptor source for this set is a man aged 18 to 29 who had mild COVID-19 (a few samples of this study predate the infection). Cell type and time point are not known. Both conserved end residues are part of each CDR3. D genes are given only for firm matches. Some rows have no size entry. The others give once, few or many, or a class for an expanded clone.

J | V | length | D | size | DNA | CDR3
TRBJ1-2 | TRBV12-3/TRBV12-4 | 13 | - | - | TGTGCCAGCAGTTTACCCGCGGGGTATGGCTACACCTTC | CASSLPAGYGYTF
TRBJ1-1 | TRBV29-1 | 13 | - | few | TGCAGCGCCATGGGGGCAGTTGAGCCTGAAGCTTTCTTT | CSAMGAVEPEAFF
TRBJ2-7 | TRBV5-4 | 14 | - | - | TGTGCCAGCAGCTTGAGGGGCAGCACCTACGAGCAGTACTTC | CASSLRGSTYEQYF
TRBJ1-5 | TRBV4-3 | 15 | TRBD1 | few | TGCGCCAGCAGCCAAGATGGGACAGCCAATCAGCCCCAGCATTTT | CASSQDGTANQPQHF
TRBJ2-5 | TRBV28 | 14 | - | - | TGTGCCAGCAGTTTCACGTCGGGTGTCGAGACCCAGTACTTC | CASSFTSGVETQYF
TRBJ2-3 | TRBV4-3 | 18 | TRBD2 | - | TGCGCCAGCAGCCAAGATAAACTAGCGGGGGGGGTCACAGATACGCAGTATTTT | CASSQDKLAGGVTDTQYF
TRBJ1-6 | TRBV6-2/TRBV6-3 | 15 | TRBD1 | many | TGTGCCAGCAGTTCGAGGGGGCGCGGAAATTCACCCCTCCACTTT | CASSSRGRGNSPLHF
TRBJ2-3 | TRBV5-1 | 17 | - | - | TGCGCCAGCAGCTCCATCTCTGTGGGCGGGGGCACAGATACGCAGTATTTT | CASSSISVGGGTDTQYF
TRBJ2-3 | TRBV20-1 | 15 | TRBD2 | few | TGCAGTGCTCGGACTAGTACTAATCCCACAGATACGCAGTATTTT | CSARTSTNPTDTQYF
TRBJ2-1 | TRBV7-2 | 13 | - | - | TGTGCCAGCAGCCCCGCCAGCCGGGATGAGCAGTTCTTC | CASSPASRDEQFF
TRBJ2-3 | TRBV24-1 | 11 | - | few | TGTGCCACCAGTGAGGGGGATACGCAGTATTTT | CATSEGDTQYF
TRBJ2-3 | TRBV4-1 | 16 | - | - | TGCGCCAGCAGCCAAGAAGGGAGCCCTAACACAGATACGCAGTATTTT | CASSQEGSPNTDTQYF
TRBJ2-5 | TRBV7-9 | 16 | TRBD1 | - | TGTGCCAGCAGCTTCTCAGGGGGCCCCGACCAAGAGACCCAGTACTTC | CASSFSGGPDQETQYF
TRBJ2-3 | TRBV6-5 | 13 | - | few | TGTGCCAGCAGTTACTCTGAGGCAGATACGCAGTATTTT | CASSYSEADTQYF
TRBJ1-5 | TRBV7-6 | 15 | - | few | TGTGCCAGCAGCTTAGGAGGGGCTAGAGGCCAGCCCCAGCATTTT | CASSLGGARGQPQHF
TRBJ2-7 | TRBV7-2 | 16 | - | - | TGTGCCAGCAGCCCCCCAGGGAGCCGAAGCTCCTACGAGCAGTACTTC | CASSPPGSRSSYEQYF
TRBJ1-1 | TRBV15 | 13 | - | many | TGTGCCACCACGCGTGACTTGAACACTGAAGCTTTCTTT | CATTRDLNTEAFF
TRBJ2-2 | TRBV7-9 | 16 | - | few | TGTGCCAGCACCGAAGGAGGGGGGGCCAGTATCGGGGAGCTGTTTTTT | CASTEGGGASIGELFF
TRBJ2-1 | TRBV7-9 | 16 | TRBD2 | - | TGTGCCAGCACAGGACTAGCGGGGGGACACATGAATGAGCAGTTCTTC | CASTGLAGGHMNEQFF
TRBJ2-2 | TRBV18 | 14 | - | many | TGTGCCAGCTCTCGCGGACAGAACACCGGGGAGCTGTTTTTT | CASSRGQNTGELFF
TRBJ2-1 | TRBV12-3/TRBV12-4 | 13 | - | many | TGTGCCAGCAGTCAGGGACGTCTCAATGAGCAGTTCTTC | CASSQGRLNEQFF
TRBJ1-3 | TRBV4-3 | 15 | - | many | TGCGCCAGCAGCCAAGATGGGGCGGATGGAAACACCATATATTTT | CASSQDGADGNTIYF
TRBJ2-3 | TRBV6-6 | 17 | TRBD2 | - | TGTGCCAGCAGTTACTCTCTCCGAGCGGGGAATTCAGATACGCAGTATTTT | CASSYSLRAGNSDTQYF
TRBJ2-3 | TRBV30 | 10 | - | - | TGTGCCTGGGGGCAAGATACGCAGTATTTT | CAWGQDTQYF
TRBJ1-2 | TRBV7-8 | 15 | - | few | TGTGCCAGCAGCTCTACTACAGGGAAAGGGGATGGCTACACCTTC | CASSSTTGKGDGYTF
TRBJ2-2 | TRBV5-1 | 15 | - | - | TGCGCCAGCAGCTTGGTACCCGGCGGCACCGGGGAGCTGTTTTTT | CASSLVPGGTGELFF
TRBJ1-1 | TRBV5-1 | 17 | TRBD1 | - | TGCGCCAGCAGCTTCTACCAGGGGGTAGGACTGAACACTGAAGCTTTCTTT | CASSFYQGVGLNTEAFF
TRBJ1-5 | TRBV4-1 | 18 | - | few | TGCGCCAGCAGCCAAGAACCGGGAGGCGGTTATAGCAATCAGCCCCAGCATTTT | CASSQEPGGGYSNQPQHF
TRBJ2-1 | TRBV6-5 | 17 | TRBD1 | few | TGTGCCAGCAGTTACTCGAATGTGGCAGGGGGATACAATGAGCAGTTCTTC | CASSYSNVAGGYNEQFF
TRBJ1-1 | TRBV5-1 | 14 | - | many | TGCGCCAGCAGCTTTCAATGGGAAGGCACTGAAGCTTTCTTT | CASSFQWEGTEAFF
TRBJ1-2 | TRBV5-6 | 16 | TRBD1 | - | TGTGCCAGCAGCTTTCCCGGGACAGGGTATAACTATGGCTACACCTTC | CASSFPGTGYNYGYTF
TRBJ2-5 | TRBV28 | 16 | - | - | TGTGCCAGCAGTTTGGATTGGTGGGGCGGCGGAGAGACCCAGTACTTC | CASSLDWWGGGETQYF
TRBJ2-7 | TRBV20-1 | 11 | - | - | TGCAGTGCTAGAGTGGGAGGCGAGCAGTACTTC | CSARVGGEQYF
TRBJ2-2 | TRBV7-3 | 14 | TRBD1 | - | TGTGCCAGCAGCAGGACAGGGTCCACCGGGGAGCTGTTTTTT | CASSRTGSTGELFF
TRBJ2-2 | TRBV7-9 | 16 | TRBD1 | - | TGTGCCAGCAGCGCCGGACAGGGGGCGCCCACCGGGGAGCTGTTTTTT | CASSAGQGAPTGELFF
TRBJ2-1 | TRBV20-1 | 12 | TRBD1 | few | TGCAGTGCTCACAGGGGGCGCGATGAGCAGTTCTTC | CSAHRGRDEQFF
TRBJ2-7 | TRBV20-1 | 14 | TRBD1 | - | TGCAGTGCTAGAGGGGACAGGGGCCCCTACGAGCAGTACTTC | CSARGDRGPYEQYF
TRBJ1-3 | TRBV6-1 | 14 | - | - | TGTGCCAGCAGGACCCCGGGAGGAGGAAACACCATATATTTT | CASRTPGGGNTIYF
TRBJ2-3 | TRBV12-3/TRBV12-4 | 12 | - | few | TGTGCCAGCAGTTTCCAAAGAGATACGCAGTATTTT | CASSFQRDTQYF
TRBJ1-1 | TRBV9 | 13 | - | few | TGTGCCAGCAGCGTAGAAGTGAACACTGAAGCTTTCTTT | CASSVEVNTEAFF